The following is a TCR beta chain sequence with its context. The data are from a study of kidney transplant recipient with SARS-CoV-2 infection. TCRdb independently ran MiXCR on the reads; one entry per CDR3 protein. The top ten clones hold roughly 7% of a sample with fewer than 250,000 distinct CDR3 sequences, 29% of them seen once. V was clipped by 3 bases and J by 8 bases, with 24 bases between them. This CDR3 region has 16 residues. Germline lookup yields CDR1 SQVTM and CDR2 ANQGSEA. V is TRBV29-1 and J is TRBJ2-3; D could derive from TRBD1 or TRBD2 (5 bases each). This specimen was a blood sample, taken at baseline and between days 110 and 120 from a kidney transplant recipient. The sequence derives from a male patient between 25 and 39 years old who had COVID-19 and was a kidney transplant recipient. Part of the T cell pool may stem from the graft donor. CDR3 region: CSVDDRDRRGISTQYF. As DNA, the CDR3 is TGCAGCGTTGACGACCGGGACCGAAGGGGAATCAGTACGCAGTATTTT.